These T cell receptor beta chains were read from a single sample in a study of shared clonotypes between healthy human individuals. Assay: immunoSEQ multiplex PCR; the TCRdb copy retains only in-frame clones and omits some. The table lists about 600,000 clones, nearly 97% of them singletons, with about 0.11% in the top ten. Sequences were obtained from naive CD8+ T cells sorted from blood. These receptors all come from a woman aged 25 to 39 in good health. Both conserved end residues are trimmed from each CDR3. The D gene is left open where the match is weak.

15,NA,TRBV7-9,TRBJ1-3,ASTTRGALISGNTIY
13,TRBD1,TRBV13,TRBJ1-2,ASSHQGGAIYGYT
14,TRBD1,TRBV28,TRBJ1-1,ASSFETGGPNTEAF
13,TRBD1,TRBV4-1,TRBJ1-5,ASSQAGTGNQPQH
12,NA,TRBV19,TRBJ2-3,ASSRTSLRDTQY
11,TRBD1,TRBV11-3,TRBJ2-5,ASSQDRQETQY
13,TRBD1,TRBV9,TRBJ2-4,ASSVDGTGVNIQY
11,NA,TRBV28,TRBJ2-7,ASSLSLNYEQY
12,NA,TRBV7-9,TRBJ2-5,ASSLVSPAETQY
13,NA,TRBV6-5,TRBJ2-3,ASTRTPMGVDTQY
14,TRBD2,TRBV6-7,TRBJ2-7,ASSGLAGGVPYEQY
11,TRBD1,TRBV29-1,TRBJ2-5,SGRQGVQETQY
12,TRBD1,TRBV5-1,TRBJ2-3,ASSFGTGGDTQY
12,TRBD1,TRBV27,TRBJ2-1,ASSTHRGQGEQF
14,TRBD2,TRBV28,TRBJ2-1,ASSLLAGGYNNEQF
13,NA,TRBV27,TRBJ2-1,ASSSRWTSQDEQF
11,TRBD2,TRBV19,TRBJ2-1,ASSLGRASEQF
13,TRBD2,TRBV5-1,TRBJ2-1,ASSLGLAGNNEQF
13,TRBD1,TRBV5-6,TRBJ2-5,ASSRRTGGRETQY
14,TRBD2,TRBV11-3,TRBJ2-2,ASSRLSGSETGELF
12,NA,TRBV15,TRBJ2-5,ATSRTAPQETQY
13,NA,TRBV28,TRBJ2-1,ASSFPGTTYNEQF
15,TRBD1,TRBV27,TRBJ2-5,ASSPYGTGVLQETQY
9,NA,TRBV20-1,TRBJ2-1,SARVVDEQF
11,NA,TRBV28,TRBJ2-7,ASSLWAAHEQY
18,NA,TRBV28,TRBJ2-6,ASSPPPFNPSRTGANVLT
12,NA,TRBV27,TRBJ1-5,ASSFLGSNQPQH
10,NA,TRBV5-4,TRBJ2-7,ASSFGPYEQY
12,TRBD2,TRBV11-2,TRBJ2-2,ASKRLAGTGELF
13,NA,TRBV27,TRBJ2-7,ASSSGPSFSAEQY
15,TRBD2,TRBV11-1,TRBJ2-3,ASSPGLAGVYTDTQY
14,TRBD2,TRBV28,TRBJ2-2,ASSHRLAGVTGELF
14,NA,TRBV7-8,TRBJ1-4,ASSGRTVPTNEKLF
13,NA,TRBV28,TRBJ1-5,ASSFPRNLKWPQH
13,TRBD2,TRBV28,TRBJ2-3,ASNRAGENTDTQY
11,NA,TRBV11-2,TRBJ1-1,ASSLGVYTEAF
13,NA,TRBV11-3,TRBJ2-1,ASSEDGSSYNEQF
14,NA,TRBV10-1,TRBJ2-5,ASSDAETPLSETQY
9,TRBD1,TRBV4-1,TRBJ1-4,ASSQGTELF
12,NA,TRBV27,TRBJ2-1,ASSPRAGYNEQF
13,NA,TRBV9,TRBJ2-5,ASSPEGWIQETQY
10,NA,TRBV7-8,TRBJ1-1,ASSPDTPEAF
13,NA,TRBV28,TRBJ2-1,ASSAGTGFEDEQF
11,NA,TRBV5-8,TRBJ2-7,ASSHIDGYEQY